This entry lists 4 T cell receptor beta chains sequenced from one sample in a study of beta chain features in type 1 diabetes. The investigators reverse transcribed all of the isolated RNA, so they sequenced expressed TCRB transcripts. The protocol was immunoSEQ multiplex PCR, while the TCRdb copy is restricted to in-frame clones and leaves out a portion. Of 350,000 to 450,000 clones listed, around 13% were seen once; the top ten hold over 0.008%. Study-wide findings and caveats: Significant though moderate, a shortening of TCRB CDR3s appeared in all four CD4+ subsets of Type 1 diabetes patients.

The antigens these receptors bind are not known. The sequenced sample consisted of naive CD4+ T cells from blood. These receptors came from a woman between 18 and 29 years old with type 1 diabetes.

The gene calls are TRBV7-2 and TRBJ2-7, with 7 bases that match TRBD1. Trimming took 5 bases from V and 0 from J; bases not matched to a gene: 7. Germline loops: CDR1 SGHTA, CDR2 FQGNSA. The CDR3 is made up of 15 amino acids. For the CDR3, the DNA is TGTGCCAGCAGCCCGCAGGGACAGCTCTCCTACGAGCAGTACTTC. It encodes CASSPQGQLSYEQYF.

J is TRBJ1-2 and V is TRBV30, with TRBD1 as a possible D gene (5 bases). Per the germline V gene, CDR1 is GTSNPN and CDR2 is SVGIG (reference sequence). The CDR3 runs to 14 residues. The V end was cut by 3 bases, the J end by 4 bases, with 15 bases between. The CDR3 DNA is TGTGCCTGGAGCGAAGACAGTCTGATCTATGGCTACACCTTC. Translated: CAWSEDSLIYGYTF.

The table lists this clone with a few counts. This chain uses TRBV7-3 with TRBJ2-2, with a weak D call TRBD1 (5 bases). CDR1 is SGHTA and CDR2 is FQGTGA in the germline V gene. The CDR3 has 16 amino acids. The V end lost 4 bases, the J end lost 6 bases, and 18 bases lay between the germline ends. The CDR3 coding sequence is TGTGCCAGCAGCTCGAGCAGGGTGGACGCAGCCGGGGAGCTGTTTTTT. Translated, it gives CASSSSRVDAAGELFF.

This sequence joins TRBV7-9 and TRBJ2-5; 11 positions match TRBD2. Unmatched junction bases numbered 4, after V lost 1 base and J lost 3 bases. Looked up from germline, CDR1 is SEHNR and CDR2 is FQNEAQ (reference sequence). The CDR3 spans 16 residues. CDR3 nucleotide sequence: TGTGCCAGCAGCTTAGGGGGGACTAGCGGCAAAGAGACCCAGTACTTC. Translation gives CASSLGGTSGKETQYF.